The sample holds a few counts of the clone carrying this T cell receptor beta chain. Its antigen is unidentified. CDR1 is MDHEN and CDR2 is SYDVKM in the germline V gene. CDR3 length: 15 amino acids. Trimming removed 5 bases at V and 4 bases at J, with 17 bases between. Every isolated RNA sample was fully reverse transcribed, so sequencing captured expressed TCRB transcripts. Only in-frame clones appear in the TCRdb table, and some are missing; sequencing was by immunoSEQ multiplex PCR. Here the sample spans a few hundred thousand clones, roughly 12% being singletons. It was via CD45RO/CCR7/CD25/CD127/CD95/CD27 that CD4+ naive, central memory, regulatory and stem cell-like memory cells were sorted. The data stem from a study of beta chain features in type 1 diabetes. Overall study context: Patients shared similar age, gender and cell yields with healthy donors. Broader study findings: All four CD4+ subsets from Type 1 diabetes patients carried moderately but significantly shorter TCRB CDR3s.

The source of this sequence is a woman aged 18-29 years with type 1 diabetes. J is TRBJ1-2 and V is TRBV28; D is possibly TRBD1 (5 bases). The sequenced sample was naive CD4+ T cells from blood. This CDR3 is CASSPSGGAPYGYTF. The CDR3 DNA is TGTGCCAGCAGTCCTTCGGGAGGGGCCCCCTATGGCTACACCTTC.